These T cell receptor beta chains were read from a single sample in a study of a mutant IDH1 vaccine in newly diagnosed glioma. Profiled with immunoSEQ multiplex PCR; TCRdb holds only in-frame clones, not every one. The top ten hold around 3% of the sample, which has about 66,000 clones, roughly 85% seen once. Sequenced here: PBMCs, sampled from a glioma patient treated with radiotherapy, temozolomide or both. The receptor set was obtained from a man aged 25 to 45 with glioma. CDR3s include the opening cysteine and the closing phenylalanine or tryptophan. The D gene is left open where the match is weak. Size values are once, few and many counts, or a class for expanded clones, and some rows have none.

>-|TRBV5-5|-|TRBJ2-2
CASSLVSGNTGELFF
TGTGCCAGCAGCTTGGTGTCTGGGAACACCGGGGAGCTGTTTTTT
>-|TRBV19|-|TRBJ2-6
CASNSRGNPSGANVLTF
TGTGCCAGTAATTCCAGGGGTAATCCTTCTGGGGCCAACGTCCTGACTTTC
>-|TRBV28|-|TRBJ1-2
CASKNRIYGYTF
TGTGCCAGCAAAAACAGAATCTATGGCTACACCTTC
>few|TRBV4-1|-|TRBJ1-1
CASSSIGKRAEAFF
TGCGCCAGCAGCTCGATAGGGAAGAGGGCTGAAGCTTTCTTT
>-|TRBV5-6|-|TRBJ1-1
CASSSTAREAFF
TGTGCCAGCAGCTCCACGGCCCGAGAAGCTTTCTTT
>-|TRBV6-1|TRBD2|TRBJ2-1
CASSEGSSGGIYNEQFF
TGTGCCAGCAGTGAAGGATCTAGCGGGGGAATCTACAATGAGCAGTTCTTC
>-|TRBV28|TRBD1|TRBJ2-4
CASSPGQGFLAKNIQYF
TGTGCCAGCAGTCCGGGACAGGGGTTTTTAGCCAAAAACATTCAGTACTTC
>-|TRBV10-2|-|TRBJ2-3
CASSESWLADSTDTQYF
TGCGCCAGCAGTGAGTCGTGGCTAGCCGATAGCACAGATACGCAGTATTTT
>few|TRBV7-9|-|TRBJ1-3
CASSTGSTSGNTIYF
TGTGCCAGCAGCACGGGCAGTACCTCTGGAAACACCATATATTTT
>-|TRBV28|-|TRBJ2-7
CASSFSSTQSGEQYF
TGTGCCAGCAGTTTCTCCTCGACTCAATCGGGAGAGCAGTACTTC
>-|TRBV4-1|-|TRBJ1-2
CASSQVGEPPEGYTF
TGCGCCAGCAGCCAAGTAGGGGAACCGCCCGAAGGCTACACCTTC
>-|TRBV25-1|-|TRBJ2-5
CASSAALEKETQYF
TGTGCCAGCAGTGCCGCGCTGGAGAAAGAGACCCAGTACTTC
>once|TRBV19|-|TRBJ1-3
CASSTRGQRGIGNTIYF
TGTGCCAGTAGTACCCGGGGCCAACGGGGAATTGGAAACACCATATATTTT
>-|TRBV10-3|-|TRBJ1-5
CAISEGSSNQPQHF
TGTGCCATCAGTGAGGGGAGTAGCAATCAGCCCCAGCATTTT
>-|TRBV19|TRBD2|TRBJ2-7
CASSIQAGGRHEQYF
TGTGCCAGTAGTATTCAGGCGGGGGGAAGGCACGAGCAGTACTTC
>-|TRBV4-1|-|TRBJ2-7
CASSHGLGQLYEQYF
TGCGCCAGCAGCCATGGACTAGGACAGCTATACGAGCAGTACTTC
>-|TRBV28|TRBD1|TRBJ2-2
CASSLTGFTGELFF
TGTGCCAGCAGTCTGACAGGGTTCACCGGGGAGCTGTTTTTT
>-|TRBV29-1|TRBD2|TRBJ2-7
CSVEEGGNEQYF
TGCAGCGTTGAAGAGGGAGGGAACGAGCAGTACTTC
>-|TRBV11-2|TRBD2|TRBJ2-3
CASSPAGGLTDTQYF
TGTGCCAGCTCCCCTGCGGGGGGTCTGACAGATACGCAGTATTTT
>-|TRBV10-1|-|TRBJ2-7
CASSEQGVHEQYF
TGCGCCAGCAGTGAACAGGGTGTCCACGAGCAGTACTTC
>-|TRBV27|TRBD1|TRBJ1-4
CASRRQGNEKLFF
TGTGCCAGCCGTCGACAGGGTAATGAAAAACTGTTTTTT
>-|TRBV7-9|-|TRBJ2-5
CASSLAVSGETQYF
TGTGCCAGCAGCTTAGCCGTTTCAGGAGAGACCCAGTACTTC
>-|TRBV13|-|TRBJ2-7
CASSFSFGVRGDRSYEQYF
TGTGCCAGCAGCTTTAGTTTTGGAGTACGCGGGGACCGTTCCTACGAGCAGTACTTC
>-|TRBV27|-|TRBJ1-5
CASSASRVQGNQPQHF
TGTGCCAGCAGTGCCTCCAGGGTCCAGGGCAATCAGCCCCAGCATTTT
>-|TRBV12-5|-|TRBJ2-7
CASGLALGTNYEQYF
TGTGCTAGTGGTTTGGCCCTAGGGACAAACTACGAGCAGTACTTC
>-|TRBV29-1|-|TRBJ1-2
CSVEDGSISLLAYGYTF
TGCAGCGTTGAAGATGGATCTATTAGTTTACTCGCTTATGGCTACACCTTC
>few|TRBV7-6|-|TRBJ2-3
CASSLGLPSTDTQYF
TGTGCCAGCAGCTTAGGGCTACCGAGCACAGATACGCAGTATTTT
>once|TRBV12-5|-|TRBJ2-3
CASGLRFTDTQYF
TGTGCTAGTGGTTTGAGGTTCACAGATACGCAGTATTTT
>-|TRBV5-1|TRBD1|TRBJ1-1
CASSSTGTEAFF
TGCGCCAGCAGCTCGACAGGGACTGAAGCTTTCTTT
>few|TRBV6-1|-|TRBJ2-7
CASTWDADYEQYF
TGTGCCAGCACATGGGACGCAGACTACGAGCAGTACTTC
>-|TRBV30|-|TRBJ1-1
CAWSGVLTEAFF
TGTGCCTGGAGTGGGGTGCTCACTGAAGCTTTCTTT
>-|TRBV5-1|-|TRBJ1-3
CASREGLGAGNTIYF
TGCGCCAGCCGGGAAGGGTTGGGGGCAGGAAACACCATATATTTT
>-|TRBV13|TRBD1|TRBJ1-1
CASSLGTGAEAFF
TGTGCCAGCAGCTTAGGAACAGGGGCTGAAGCTTTCTTT
>-|TRBV10-3|TRBD1|TRBJ1-4
CAISESGQGEKLFF
TGTGCCATCAGTGAGTCTGGACAGGGAGAAAAACTGTTTTTT
>few|TRBV27|TRBD1|TRBJ1-5
CASSLGTVGNQPQHF
TGTGCCAGCAGTTTAGGGACAGTAGGGAATCAGCCCCAGCATTTT
>-|TRBV5-4|-|TRBJ2-5
CASSYKILVSQETQYF
TGTGCCAGCAGCTACAAGATATTAGTGAGTCAAGAGACCCAGTACTTC
>-|TRBV9|TRBD1|TRBJ2-7
CASSVAPGQTYEQYF
TGTGCCAGCAGCGTAGCCCCGGGACAGACCTACGAGCAGTACTTC
>-|TRBV10-3|TRBD1|TRBJ1-1
CAITLDRVGTEAFF
TGTGCCATCACCCTAGACAGGGTGGGCACTGAAGCTTTCTTT
>few|TRBV10-1|TRBD1|TRBJ1-1
CASSDPGTGRKAFF
TGCGCCAGCAGCGACCCGGGGACAGGGAGAAAAGCTTTCTTT
>once|TRBV9|-|TRBJ2-1
CASSSSTSGLYNEQFF
TGTGCCAGCAGCTCATCGACCTCAGGACTCTACAATGAGCAGTTCTTC
>-|TRBV9|-|TRBJ1-5
CASSDAGSGQPQHF
TGTGCCAGCAGCGATGCAGGGTCGGGGCAGCCCCAGCATTTT
>-|TRBV11-2|-|TRBJ2-3
CASSLLVSTDTQYF
TGTGCCAGCAGCTTACTCGTTAGCACAGATACGCAGTATTTT
>-|TRBV4-1|-|TRBJ2-5
CASSQGGMETQYF
TGCGCCAGCAGCCAAGGGGGAATGGAGACCCAGTACTTC
>-|TRBV4-2|-|TRBJ1-6
CASSPRTADYNSPLHF
TGTGCCAGCAGCCCAAGGACAGCCGACTATAATTCACCCCTCCACTTT
>-|TRBV6-1|TRBD1|TRBJ2-7
CASNLDRDYEQYF
TGTGCCAGCAACCTCGACAGGGACTACGAGCAGTACTTC